Below are 24 T cell receptor beta chains sequenced from a single sample in a study of human T cells and chemical hapten exposure. TCRdb recomputed calls from the RACE reads with MiXCR, one row per CDR3 protein. Of about 120,000 distinct CDR3 sequences in the sample, 9.5% to 13% were seen once. The sample's time point: patch test 1, 2 weeks after DPC sensitization. As to treatment: therapeutic diphenylcyclopropenone sensitization with weekly scalp DPC. The source was whole blood, collected in connection with sensitization to the hapten diphenylcyclopropenone (DPC). These receptors all stem from a woman between 50 and 59 years old with alopecia areata. Some clones in this sample may be carry-over from other donors' samples.

This clonotype has a handful of counts. CDR3 sequence reads: CSVLPGPGGYTF. CDR3 DNA: TGCAGCGTTTTACCGGGCCCGGGAGGCTACACCTTC. V is TRBV29-1 and J is TRBJ1-2, with unresolved D. Trimming pared 5 bases from V and 8 bases from J, leaving 15 bases between. This CDR3 region has 12 residues. Germline V CDR1 and CDR2: SQVTM, ANQGSEA.

In this sample, this clonotype turned up a few times. The chain recombines TRBV5-4 with TRBJ2-6, with D perhaps matching TRBD2 (5 bases). V was cut by 4 bases and J by 0 bases, with 14 bases left in between. Germline V lookup: CDR1 SGHNT, CDR2 YYREEE (reference sequence). The CDR3 consists of 17 residues. CDR3: CASSPGLRPSGANVLTF. The CDR3 nucleotides are TGTGCCAGCAGCCCTGGACTCCGTCCCTCTGGGGCCAACGTCCTGACTTTC.

The chain carries TRBV6-7 and TRBJ1-5, with unresolved D. Being an ORF, TRBV6-7 has a function that is uncertain. The CDR3 runs 16 residues. The ends were cut back, 6 bases at V and 1 base at J, with 16 bases in the middle. CDR3 nucleotide sequence: TGTGCCAGCAGCCGCGGCCCCGTGAGCAGCAATCAGCCCCAGCATTTT. Translated: CASSRGPVSSNQPQHF.

The V and J genes are TRBV2 and TRBJ2-5; TRBD2 aligns across 11 bases. The germline V gene has CDR1 SNHLY and CDR2 FYNNEI. There are 15 residues in the CDR3. Germline trimming cut 0 bases from V and 7 bases from J; bases unmatched to any gene: 4. CDR3 sequence (DNA): TGTGCCAGCAGTGAAGCGGGGACTAGCGGCGGGACCCAGTACTTC. It encodes CASSEAGTSGGTQYF.

This clonotype was seen more than once but under ten times. One end of the junction fails to match germline, which may point to a read error. The J gene is TRBJ2-5, the V gene TRBV12-3 or TRBV12-4; 12 nucleotides line up with TRBD2. The CDR3 contains 17 residues. The CDR3, as DNA: TGTGCCAGCAGTCGCCCAGGACTAGCGGGGTCGCAAGGGACCCAGTACTTC. Amino acids: CASSRPGLAGSQGTQYF.

The V and J genes are TRBV20-1 and TRBJ1-1, with a weak D call TRBD1 (5 bases). The germline V gene has CDR1 DFQATT and CDR2 SNEGSKA (reference sequence). This CDR3 comprises 16 residues. The ends were cut back, 0 bases at V and 5 bases at J, with 19 bases in the middle. Here the CDR3 reads CSARDQGQGLWTEAFF. CDR3 DNA: TGCAGTGCTAGAGATCAAGGGCAGGGATTGTGGACTGAAGCTTTCTTT.

This clonotype occurred many times. The CDR3 DNA sequence: TGTGCCAGCAGCTCGCAGGGTGATACTGAAGCTTTCTTT. This codes for CASSSQGDTEAFF. The chain has TRBV11-3 and TRBJ1-1; a weak D match, TRBD1 (5 bases). CDR3 length: 13 residues. Germline loops: CDR1 SGHNT, CDR2 YENEEA. Trimming took 4 bases from V and 5 from J, leaving 11 bases between them.

This chain links TRBV7-8 with TRBJ2-3; 15 bases agree with TRBD2. The V and J ends lost 5 bases and 14 bases, in that order; junction bases with no gene match: 5. This CDR3 region has 13 residues. Germline V lookup: CDR1 SGHVS, CDR2 FQNEAQ. DNA for the CDR3: TGTGCCAGCAGCCCGGGACTAGCGGGGGGCGGGTATTTT. Its translation: CASSPGLAGGGYF.

This clonotype was observed a few times. The V call is TRBV10-2, the J call TRBJ1-1; no reliable D call. V was shortened by 3 bases and J by 4 bases, with 15 bases between the two germline ends. Germline values: CDR1 WSHSY, CDR2 SAAADI. This CDR3 spans 15 amino acids. The CDR3 DNA reads as TGCGCCAGCAGTGATAAAACAGTCAGGAGCACTGAAGCTTTCTTT. Translated: CASSDKTVRSTEAFF.

The chain recombines TRBV20-1 with TRBJ2-5, with 14 nucleotides matching TRBD2. The trim removed 3 bases at V and 6 bases at J, leaving 12 bases unmatched. Germline CDR1 is DFQATT and CDR2 is SNEGSKA (reference sequence). The CDR3 sequence is 17 residues long. The CDR3 spells CSASGETSGRARKTQYF. CDR3 in DNA: TGCAGTGCTAGTGGGGAGACTAGCGGGAGGGCCCGGAAGACCCAGTACTTC.

The chain employs TRBV6-2 or TRBV6-3 and TRBJ2-4; tentatively, D is TRBD1 (6 bases). The CDR3 contains 14 residues. CDR1 and CDR2 (germline): MNHEY, SVGEGT. The V gene lost 6 bases and the J gene lost 0 bases, with 9 bases spanning the gap. CDR3 sequence (DNA): TGTGCCAGCAGAACAGGGATAGCCAAAAACATTCAGTACTTC. Encoded protein: CASRTGIAKNIQYF.

This clonotype has at least ten counts. The chain combines TRBV2 with TRBJ2-7; 9 bases fit TRBD2. Per the germline V gene, CDR1 is SNHLY and CDR2 is FYNNEI. The CDR3 has 15 residues. V lost 6 bases and J lost 1; bases outside the gene matches: 7. CDR3 sequence (DNA): TGTGCCAGCAGGGCATTAGCGGGAGCGTCCTACGAGCAGTACTTC. Translated, it gives CASRALAGASYEQYF. Complete variable domain (other parts from reference TRBV2 and TRBJ2-7): EPEVTQTPSHQVTQMGQEVILRCVPISNHLYFYWYRQILGQKVEFLVSFYNNEISEKSEIFDDQFSVERPDGSNFTLKIRSTKLEDSAMYFCASRALAGASYEQYFGPGTRLTVT.

This clonotype was recorded at least ten times. This sequence joins TRBV6-2 or TRBV6-3 and TRBJ1-5; 10 positions match TRBD1. J lost 5 bases, V lost 6 bases, and 13 bases had no gene match. From germline, CDR1 is MNHEY and CDR2 SVGEGT. This CDR3 spans 17 amino acids. This chain's CDR3 is CASRKNQDRGFYQPQHF. The CDR3, as DNA: TGTGCCAGCAGGAAAAACCAGGACAGGGGGTTTTATCAGCCCCAGCATTTT.

This clonotype was seen ten or more times. The chain carries TRBV6-5 and TRBJ2-1; D gene uncertain. In germline, CDR1 is MNHEY, CDR2 SVGAGI. CDR3 size: 13 residues. The V gene lost 2 bases and the J gene lost 9 bases, with 11 bases spanning the gap. The CDR3 sequence is CASSYEANGEQFF. The CDR3 coding sequence is TGTGCCAGCAGTTACGAGGCGAACGGTGAGCAGTTCTTC.

This sequence joins TRBV12-3 or TRBV12-4 and TRBJ2-7, with D possibly matching TRBD2 (6 bases). CDR3 length equals 14 residues. V was cut by 8 bases and J by 6 bases, with 20 bases left in between. CDR3 amino acids: CASGGTYPVGEQYF. The CDR3 bases are TGTGCCAGCGGGGGGACCTACCCCGTGGGCGAGCAGTACTTC.

This clonotype has ten or more counts. J is TRBJ2-7 and V is TRBV2; D gene ambiguous. Germline V gene data show CDR1 as SNHLY and CDR2 as FYNNEI. V was cut by 6 bases and J by 3 bases, with 6 bases left in between. The CDR3 has 11 residues. The CDR3 protein is CASSLLYEQYF. The CDR3 coding sequence is TGTGCCAGCAGCTTACTCTACGAGCAGTACTTC.

This clonotype was seen more than once but under ten times. The chain employs TRBV20-1 and TRBJ1-6; no definite D call. CDR3 length: 13 residues. Germline V gene sequence: CDR1 DFQATT, CDR2 SNEGSKA (reference sequence). V lost 5 bases and J 6 bases, leaving 11 bases between the germline ends. The CDR3 spells CSAPGNPNSPLHF. The CDR3 nucleotides read TGCAGTGCTCCGGGCAACCCTAATTCACCCCTCCACTTT.

The rearrangement uses TRBV28 and TRBJ1-1; possible D gene TRBD1, 6 bases. V was cut by 7 bases and J by 0 bases, with 12 bases left in between. The CDR3 is made up of 14 amino acids. Looked up from germline, CDR1 is MDHEN and CDR2 is SYDVKM. CDR3 loop: CASIVGGMNTEAFF. Here the CDR3 DNA reads TGTGCCAGCATAGTCGGGGGCATGAACACTGAAGCTTTCTTT.

V usage is TRBV3-1 and J usage is TRBJ1-6, with 9 nucleotides matching TRBD1. This CDR3 region has 15 residues. CDR1 LGHDT and CDR2 YNNKEL come from the germline V gene (reference sequence). Trimming removed 0 bases from V and 12 bases from J; junction bases left unmatched: 6. DNA of the CDR3: TGTGCCAGCAGCCAAGATTTCGGACAGGGGTTACCCCTCCACTTT. This encodes CASSQDFGQGLPLHF.

This clonotype was recorded a few times. The rearrangement joins TRBV3-1 to TRBJ1-2; D unresolved. Looked up from germline, CDR1 is LGHDT and CDR2 is YNNKEL (reference sequence). The V and J ends lost 0 bases and 5 bases respectively, with 19 bases between them. This CDR3 has 17 residues. The CDR3 protein is CASSQDLWVRAPYGYTF. The DNA for the CDR3 is TGTGCCAGCAGCCAAGATCTTTGGGTGAGGGCCCCATATGGCTACACCTTC.

This clonotype was counted many times. The gene calls are TRBV6-6 and TRBJ1-5; D unresolved. V lost 6 bases to trimming and J lost 0 bases, with 15 bases between them. Germline V gene lookup returns CDR1 MNHNY and CDR2 SVGAGI (reference sequence). CDR3 length equals 16 residues. In DNA, the CDR3 is TGTGCCAGCAGGGATGGGTCGGGATTTAGCAATCAGCCCCAGCATTTT. Its protein is CASRDGSGFSNQPQHF.

This clonotype has more than one count but fewer than ten. The CDR3 region has the DNA TGTGCCAGCAGTGAATTCCCGACCTACGAGCAGTACTTC. Its protein product is CASSEFPTYEQYF. The V call is TRBV25-1, the J call TRBJ2-7; D uncertain. V was cut by 1 base and J by 2 bases, with 6 bases left in between. This CDR3 has 13 amino acids. Germline CDR1 is MGHDK and CDR2 is SYGVNS.

In this sample, this clonotype turned up many times. The chain joins TRBV6-2 or TRBV6-3 to TRBJ2-1; 11 bases are shared with TRBD2. CDR1 is MNHEY and CDR2 is SVGEGT in the germline V gene. The ends lost 7 bases at V and 7 bases at J; junction bases unmatched: 12. This CDR3 has 16 residues. As DNA, the CDR3 is TGTGCCAGCACCCGGCTACTAGCGGGAGTACTGAATGAGCAGTTCTTC. This translates into CASTRLLAGVLNEQFF.

This clonotype came up many times. This chain joins TRBV5-1 and TRBJ2-7, with D unresolved. This CDR3 is built from 11 residues. In germline, CDR1 is SGHRS, CDR2 YFSETQ. Trimming removed 4 bases from V and 2 bases from J, with 4 bases in between. CDR3 coding DNA: TGCGCCAGCAGCGGGGCCTACGAGCAGTACTTC. Translated: CASSGAYEQYF.